The rows below give T cell receptor beta chains drawn from one sample of a study of T cell repertoires in cytomegalovirus infection. The antigens of these receptors remain unknown. MiXCR, applied by TCRdb to the reads, yields one record per CDR3 protein. The data contain about 310,000 distinct CDR3 sequences, 25% of them singletons. Specimen: cultured PBMCs, collected from culture after CMV antigen stimulation. Source of these receptors: a human donor in good health (CMV status not recorded). Some clones in this sample may be carry-over from other donors' samples. Both conserved end residues are part of each CDR3. Fields, in order: D gene, clone size, J gene, V gene, CDR3 DNA, CDR3 protein. A D gene is named only where the DNA matches it firmly. Expanded clones are given a class, and other clones once, few, many or no size at all.

D gene: .
clone size: many
J gene: TRBJ1-5
V gene: TRBV7-2
CDR3 DNA: TGTGCCAGCAGCCCAAGGGGTTTCAATCAGCCCCAGCATTTT
CDR3 protein: CASSPRGFNQPQHF

D gene: .
clone size: .
J gene: TRBJ2-1
V gene: TRBV19
CDR3 DNA: TGTGCCAGTATCCCCGCGGGCTACCCAGATGAGCAGTTCTTC
CDR3 protein: CASIPAGYPDEQFF

D gene: .
clone size: many
J gene: TRBJ1-2
V gene: TRBV7-2
CDR3 DNA: TGTGCCAGCAGCTCCTTTATGGGTGACGGGAACTATGGCTACACCTTC
CDR3 protein: CASSSFMGDGNYGYTF

D gene: TRBD1
clone size: many
J gene: TRBJ1-1
V gene: TRBV12-5
CDR3 DNA: TGTGCTAGTGGTTTGTCGTCCGGGACAGGGGGTGGGGACACTGAAGCTTTCTTT
CDR3 protein: CASGLSSGTGGGDTEAFF

D gene: .
clone size: .
J gene: TRBJ2-7
V gene: TRBV7-4
CDR3 DNA: TGTGCCAGCAGCTGGTTGGAATACGAGCAGTACTTC
CDR3 protein: CASSWLEYEQYF

D gene: .
clone size: few
J gene: TRBJ2-1
V gene: TRBV4-1
CDR3 DNA: TGCGCCAGCCGTCACCAGGGGCGATCTTACAATGAGCAGTTCTTC
CDR3 protein: CASRHQGRSYNEQFF

D gene: .
clone size: .
J gene: TRBJ1-2
V gene: TRBV30
CDR3 DNA: TGTGCCTGGAGTTTTTGGGACAAGGCCTATGGCTACACCTTC
CDR3 protein: CAWSFWDKAYGYTF

D gene: TRBD1
clone size: many
J gene: TRBJ1-5
V gene: TRBV28
CDR3 DNA: TGTGCCAGCAGCTATACAGGGGCCCAGCCCCAGCATTTT
CDR3 protein: CASSYTGAQPQHF

D gene: TRBD1
clone size: .
J gene: TRBJ2-1
V gene: TRBV2
CDR3 DNA: TGTGCCAGCTATACAGGGGAAGGAGGAGTGAATGAGCAGTTCTTC
CDR3 protein: CASYTGEGGVNEQFF

D gene: .
clone size: .
J gene: TRBJ1-1
V gene: TRBV29-1
CDR3 DNA: TGCAGCGTTGATTATAGGGGGGGAACTGAAGCTTTCTTT
CDR3 protein: CSVDYRGGTEAFF

D gene: .
clone size: many
J gene: TRBJ1-2
V gene: TRBV7-8
CDR3 DNA: TGTGCCAGCAGCCGGGCGGGGGGCCACTATGGCTACACCTTC
CDR3 protein: CASSRAGGHYGYTF

D gene: .
clone size: .
J gene: TRBJ2-3
V gene: TRBV10-2
CDR3 DNA: TGCGCCAGCAGTGAGTCGGGGACTACGCAGTATTTT
CDR3 protein: CASSESGTTQYF

D gene: .
clone size: .
J gene: TRBJ1-3
V gene: TRBV7-9
CDR3 DNA: TGTGCCAGCAGCTTAGGCTCGTTGGCTCCTGGAAACACCATATATTTT
CDR3 protein: CASSLGSLAPGNTIYF

D gene: TRBD1
clone size: .
J gene: TRBJ1-1
V gene: TRBV12-3/TRBV12-4
CDR3 DNA: TGTGCCAGCAGCTACACCGGGACAGAGACTGAAGCTATCTTT
CDR3 protein: CASSYTGTETEAIF

D gene: .
clone size: few
J gene: TRBJ2-3
V gene: TRBV5-1
CDR3 DNA: TGCGCCAGCAGTTGGGAGAGCACAGATACGCAGTATTTT
CDR3 protein: CASSWESTDTQYF

D gene: .
clone size: .
J gene: TRBJ1-5
V gene: TRBV19
CDR3 DNA: TGTGCCAGTGGTATGGCTTGGGGAGGTCAGCCCCAGCATTTT
CDR3 protein: CASGMAWGGQPQHF

D gene: .
clone size: few
J gene: TRBJ2-1
V gene: TRBV4-1
CDR3 DNA: TGCGCCAGCAGCCTCCCGACAGGTTCTAGGGCGCAGTTCTTC
CDR3 protein: CASSLPTGSRAQFF

D gene: TRBD2
clone size: .
J gene: TRBJ2-3
V gene: TRBV19
CDR3 DNA: TGTGCCAGCAGACTAGCGGGAGGTGCGACAGATACGCAGTATTTT
CDR3 protein: CASRLAGGATDTQYF

D gene: TRBD2
clone size: .
J gene: TRBJ2-2
V gene: TRBV6-2/TRBV6-3
CDR3 DNA: TGTGCCAGCAACGCCCTAGCGGGAGTAAGCACCGGGGAGCTGTTTTTT
CDR3 protein: CASNALAGVSTGELFF

D gene: .
clone size: many
J gene: TRBJ2-7
V gene: TRBV7-3
CDR3 DNA: TGTGCCAGCAGCCACGGAGAGCTTTACGAGCAGTACTTC
CDR3 protein: CASSHGELYEQYF

D gene: TRBD1
clone size: .
J gene: TRBJ1-5
V gene: TRBV20-1
CDR3 DNA: TGCAGTGCAATAGATATGACAGGGATAGGCGGCAATCAGCCCCAGCATTTT
CDR3 protein: CSAIDMTGIGGNQPQHF

D gene: .
clone size: .
J gene: TRBJ2-5
V gene: TRBV7-9
CDR3 DNA: TGTGCCAGCAGCGGAGGACAGTACCAAGAGACCCAGTACTTC
CDR3 protein: CASSGGQYQETQYF

D gene: .
clone size: many
J gene: TRBJ2-5
V gene: TRBV7-2
CDR3 DNA: TGTGCCAGCAGCTTAGGGTTTCTGGAGACCCAGTACTTC
CDR3 protein: CASSLGFLETQYF

D gene: .
clone size: .
J gene: TRBJ2-6
V gene: TRBV18
CDR3 DNA: TGTGCCAGCTCACCCCAGGGACCGGGTTTGACCAACGTCCTGACTTTC
CDR3 protein: CASSPQGPGLTNVLTF

D gene: TRBD2
clone size: .
J gene: TRBJ2-2
V gene: TRBV7-2
CDR3 DNA: TGTGCCAGCAGCTTAGAGGGACTAGCGAACACCGGGGAGCTGTTTTTT
CDR3 protein: CASSLEGLANTGELFF

D gene: .
clone size: .
J gene: TRBJ2-1
V gene: TRBV28
CDR3 DNA: TGTGCCAGCAGTTCTAGATTGGGGACTCCCGCCAATGAGCAGTTCTTC
CDR3 protein: CASSSRLGTPANEQFF

D gene: .
clone size: .
J gene: TRBJ2-7
V gene: TRBV6-2/TRBV6-3
CDR3 DNA: TGTGCCAGCAGGGACCGTTACGAGCAGTACTTC
CDR3 protein: CASRDRYEQYF

D gene: TRBD1
clone size: .
J gene: TRBJ2-5
V gene: TRBV5-1
CDR3 DNA: TGCGCCAGCAGCATTCTGACAGGGGTAGAAGAGACCCAGTACTTC
CDR3 protein: CASSILTGVEETQYF

D gene: TRBD2
clone size: .
J gene: TRBJ2-1
V gene: TRBV29-1
CDR3 DNA: TGCCACCTATTAGCGGGACTTTACAATGAGCAGTTCTTC
CDR3 protein: CHLLAGLYNEQFF

D gene: .
clone size: .
J gene: TRBJ2-3
V gene: TRBV20-1
CDR3 DNA: TGCAGTGCCCCGCCTGGAGGGACAGATACGCAGTATTTT
CDR3 protein: CSAPPGGTDTQYF

D gene: .
clone size: .
J gene: TRBJ1-2
V gene: TRBV7-2
CDR3 DNA: TGTGCCAGCAGCCCCTCAGGGGACCTCTATGGCTACACCTTC
CDR3 protein: CASSPSGDLYGYTF

D gene: .
clone size: .
J gene: TRBJ2-5
V gene: TRBV28
CDR3 DNA: TGTGCCAGCAGTTTAAAATTGGGAGATAGTCAGTACTTC
CDR3 protein: CASSLKLGDSQYF

D gene: TRBD1
clone size: many
J gene: TRBJ1-5
V gene: TRBV7-9
CDR3 DNA: TGTGCCAGCCGAGACAGGGAATACGAGCCCCAGCATTTT
CDR3 protein: CASRDREYEPQHF

D gene: TRBD2
clone size: .
J gene: TRBJ2-5
V gene: TRBV7-9
CDR3 DNA: TGTGCCAGCACGCTAGCGGTCCAAGAGACCCAGTACTTC
CDR3 protein: CASTLAVQETQYF

D gene: TRBD2
clone size: .
J gene: TRBJ2-3
V gene: TRBV29-1
CDR3 DNA: TGCAGCGTTGAATATGGGGGACTAGCGGGAGCGGGTACAGATACGCAGTATTTT
CDR3 protein: CSVEYGGLAGAGTDTQYF